This T cell receptor beta chain was identified in a study of T-cell reconstitution after alpha-beta-depleted transplantation in children. This clonotype was found a few times. The CDR3 consists of 12 residues. With 4 bases removed from V and 9 bases from J, the gap between germline ends came to 10 bases. Preparing the TCRbeta library involved the use of unique molecular identifiers. TCRdb called the PCR reads again in MiXCR, with one record for every CDR3 protein. The sample includes roughly 350,000 distinct CDR3 sequences, under 13% seen only once; the top ten take 2% to 3%. The TCR sequence derives from a human donor who donated a stem cell graft to a child with acute lymphoblastic leukemia. Sequencing used PBMCs from the stem cell graft donor, obtained from the stem cell graft. V usage is TRBV12-3 or TRBV12-4 and J usage is TRBJ2-1; D not certain. CDR3 nucleotide sequence: TGTGCCAGCAGTTCACGTATCGGTGAGCAGTTCTTC. This gives the protein CASSSRIGEQFF.